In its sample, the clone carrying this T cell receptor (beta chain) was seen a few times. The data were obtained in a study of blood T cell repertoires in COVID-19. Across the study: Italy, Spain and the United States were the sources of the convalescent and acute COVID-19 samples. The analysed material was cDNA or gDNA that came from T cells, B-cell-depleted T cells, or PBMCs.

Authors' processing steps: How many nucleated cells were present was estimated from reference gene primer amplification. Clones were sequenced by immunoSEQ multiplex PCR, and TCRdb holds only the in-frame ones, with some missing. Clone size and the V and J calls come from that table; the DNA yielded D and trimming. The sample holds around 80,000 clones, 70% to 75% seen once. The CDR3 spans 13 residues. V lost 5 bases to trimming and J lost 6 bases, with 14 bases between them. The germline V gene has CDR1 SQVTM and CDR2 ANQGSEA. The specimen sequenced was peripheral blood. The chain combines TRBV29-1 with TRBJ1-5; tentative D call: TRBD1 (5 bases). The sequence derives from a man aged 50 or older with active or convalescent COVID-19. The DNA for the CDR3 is TGCAGCGTTCGGGGGGGTTTTGGTCAGCCCCAGCATTTT. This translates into CSVRGGFGQPQHF.